Listed here are 18 T cell receptor beta chains from one sample, sequenced in a study of OX40 agonist ivuxolimab in advanced cancers. TCRdb's table, derived via immunoSEQ multiplex PCR, lists solely in-frame clones and lacks some. The data contain some 71,000 clones, roughly 85% of them singletons. Sequenced here: CD4+ or CD8+ T cells sorted from blood, sampled in a trial of the OX40 agonist ivuxolimab. All receptors derive from an adult with an advanced solid tumor such as melanoma, head and neck, liver or kidney cancer.

This clone occurred a few times. The rearrangement uses TRBV9 and TRBJ1-4, with 9 bases that match TRBD1. CDR1 is SGDLS, CDR2 YYNGEE, per germline. CDR3 length equals 13 residues. Trimming cost V 4 bases and J 11 bases; bases outside gene matches: 6. The CDR3 here is CASSSHGQGKLFF. The CDR3 DNA follows: TGTGCCAGCAGCTCCCATGGACAGGGGAAACTGTTTTTT. Using reference TRBV9 and TRBJ1-4 for the parts outside the CDR3, the full variable domain is DSGVTQTPKHLITATGQRVTLRCSPRSGDLSVYWYQQSLDQGLQFLIQYYNGEERAKGNILERFSAQQFPDLHSELNLSSLELGDSALYFCASSSHGQGKLFFGSGTQLSVL.

The V call is TRBV7-3, the J call TRBJ2-1; no clear D. The CDR3 loop spans 14 amino acids. The V gene's germline CDR1 is SGHTA and CDR2 FQGTGA. V was trimmed by 2 bases and J by 4 bases, leaving 9 bases between them. The CDR3 loop reads CASSLLPGYNEQFF. The CDR3 bases are TGTGCCAGCAGCTTACTGCCCGGGTACAATGAGCAGTTCTTC.

V gene TRBV28 combines with J gene TRBJ2-3, with D perhaps matching TRBD2 (7 bases). Between the trimmed V and J ends, which lost 1 base and 2 bases, there was a span of 13 bases. The CDR3 runs 16 residues. Germline lookup yields CDR1 MDHEN and CDR2 SYDVKM. CDR3 bases: TGTGCCAGCAGTTTATCTCTCGGGGGGCCCACAGATACGCAGTATTTT. Protein: CASSLSLGGPTDTQYF. The entire variable domain, with the rest obtained from reference TRBV28 and TRBJ2-3, is as follows: DVKVTQSSRYLVKRTGEKVFLECVQDMDHENMFWYRQDPGLGLRLIYFSYDVKMKEKGDIPEGYSVSREKKERFSLILESASTNQTSMYLCASSLSLGGPTDTQYFGPGTRLTVL.

This clone was seen a single time. The chain couples TRBV10-3 to TRBJ2-1, with 7 bases lining up with TRBD1. Germline CDR1 reads ENHRY; CDR2 reads SYGVKD. The CDR3 consists of 14 residues. Losses at the gene ends were 5 bases for V and 7 bases for J; bases not matched to a gene: 8. CDR3 protein: CAISRPGQRNEQFF. CDR3 in DNA: TGTGCCATCAGTAGACCGGGACAGAGAAATGAGCAGTTCTTC.

The chain joins TRBV27 to TRBJ1-5; TRBD1 agrees at 8 bases. Trimming took 3 bases from V and 10 from J; bases not matched to a gene: 5. This CDR3 region has 13 residues. Germline assignment: CDR1 MNHEY and CDR2 SMNVEV (reference sequence). The CDR3 region has the DNA TGTGCCAGCAGTTTTACAGGGGGGAGCCCCCAGCATTTT. This sequence encodes CASSFTGGSPQHF.

The chain carries TRBV6-5 and TRBJ1-6; D remains ambiguous. This CDR3 spans 14 amino acids. V lost 4 bases, J lost 3 bases, and 7 bases lay in between. CDR1 is MNHEY, CDR2 SVGAGI, per germline. CDR3 DNA: TGTGCCAGCAGTTTCGGGTTCTATAATTCACCCCTCCACTTT. It is translated as CASSFGFYNSPLHF.

The chain couples TRBV5-4 to TRBJ1-6; D possibly corresponds to TRBD1 (5 bases). Germline-derived CDR1 and CDR2 are SGHNT and YYREEE (reference sequence). CDR3 length equals 15 residues. Trimming shortened V by 0 bases and J by 7 bases, and 11 bases separated the two germline ends. The CDR3 sequence is CASSLGQGSNSPLHF. Written as DNA, the CDR3 is TGTGCCAGCAGCTTGGGGCAGGGTAGCAATTCACCCCTCCACTTT.

The J gene is TRBJ1-1, the V gene TRBV7-8; D is perhaps TRBD1 (5 bases). Germline V gives CDR1 SGHVS, CDR2 FQNEAQ. This CDR3 contains 15 residues. Trimming took 1 base from V and 1 from J, leaving 10 bases between them. The CDR3 DNA reads as TGTGCCAGCAGCTTAGTTGGGGGGAAGAACACTGAAGCTTTCTTT. It translates to CASSLVGGKNTEAFF.

This clone was seen a single time. This chain links TRBV9 with TRBJ1-1; 8 bases map to TRBD1. J gave up 3 bases and V 1 base, and 5 bases lay outside the gene matches. The germline gives CDR1 SGDLS, CDR2 YYNGEE. The CDR3 length is 15 residues. This chain's CDR3 is CASSVLDRAYTEAFF. CDR3 bases: TGTGCCAGCAGCGTATTGGACAGGGCTTACACTGAAGCTTTCTTT.

The V call is TRBV7-3, the J call TRBJ2-3, with D perhaps TRBD1 (5 bases). Deletions cut 3 bases from V and 2 bases from J, with 9 bases between. There are 14 residues in the CDR3. The germline CDR1 and CDR2 sequences are SGHTA and FQGTGA. The CDR3 here is CASSFDSNTDTQYF. For the CDR3, the DNA is TGTGCCAGCAGCTTCGACAGTAACACAGATACGCAGTATTTT.

V and J are TRBV6-5 and TRBJ1-5, with TRBD1 matching 8 bases. The germline gives CDR1 MNHEY, CDR2 SVGAGI. The CDR3 has 12 amino acids. The V and J ends lost 8 bases and 7 bases, in that order; junction bases with no gene match: 4. CDR3 bases: TGTGCCAGCGGGACAGGTAAACAGCCCCAGCATTTT. As protein: CASGTGKQPQHF.

This clone was seen just once. The J gene is TRBJ2-1, the V gene TRBV5-1; no clear D gene. Trimming pared 4 bases from V and 0 bases from J, leaving 11 bases between. The CDR3 length is 15 residues. From germline, CDR1 is SGHRS and CDR2 YFSETQ. The CDR3 loop is CASSTGRSSYNEQFF. DNA of the CDR3: TGCGCCAGCAGCACCGGACGGAGCTCCTACAATGAGCAGTTCTTC.

V usage is TRBV5-4 and J usage is TRBJ1-2; a weak D match, TRBD1 (6 bases). Trimming left V 2 bases short and J 8 bases short, with 10 bases between. Germline V lookup: CDR1 SGHNT, CDR2 YYREEE (reference sequence). CDR3 length equals 12 residues. The CDR3 loop is CASSLVTGGYTF. The CDR3 DNA is TGTGCCAGCAGCTTAGTGACAGGCGGCTACACCTTC.

The chain has TRBV5-6 and TRBJ2-1; no reliable D call. V was cut by 2 bases and J by 0 bases, with 9 bases left in between. Germline V gives CDR1 SGHDT, CDR2 YYEEEE. This CDR3 is built from 15 residues. For the CDR3, the DNA is TGTGCCAGCAGCTTAGGGCAGACCTCCTACAATGAGCAGTTCTTC. Translation gives CASSLGQTSYNEQFF. The full variable domain, in which reference TRBV5-6 and TRBJ2-1 provide the parts outside the CDR3, is DAGVTQSPTHLIKTRGQQVTLRCSPKSGHDTVSWYQQALGQGPQFIFQYYEEEERQRGNFPDRFSGHQFPNYSSELNVNALLLGDSALYLCASSLGQTSYNEQFFGPGTRLTVL.

This sequence joins TRBV18 and TRBJ2-7; TRBD1 aligns across 8 bases. The CDR3 runs to 16 residues. The ends lost 6 bases at V and 0 bases at J; junction bases unmatched: 10. Germline CDR1 KGHSH, CDR2 LQKENI. The DNA for the CDR3 is TGTGCCAGCTCTCAATCCCAGGGGGCGGGCTCCTACGAGCAGTACTTC. Translation gives CASSQSQGAGSYEQYF.

The CDR3 coding sequence is TGCGCCAGCAGCGAGGGGGGCTTTGAAGCTTTCTTT. It is translated as CASSEGGFEAFF. This chain connects TRBV5-1 to TRBJ1-1; D is perhaps TRBD1 (6 bases). Germline V gives CDR1 SGHRS, CDR2 YFSETQ. V lost 4 bases, J lost 7 bases, and 11 bases lay in between. The CDR3 loop spans 12 amino acids.

The rearrangement joins TRBV16 to TRBJ2-3, with TRBD2 matching 10 bases. V lost 2 bases, J lost 7 bases, and 9 bases stayed unmatched. Germline V gene lookup returns CDR1 KGHSY and CDR2 FQNENV. The CDR3 loop spans 16 amino acids. The CDR3 reads CASSQPRPAGGHTQYF. As DNA, the CDR3 is TGTGCCAGCAGCCAACCCCGGCCAGCGGGGGGGCATACGCAGTATTTT.

This sequence joins TRBV28 and TRBJ2-6, with D perhaps TRBD2 (5 bases). Germline V gives CDR1 MDHEN, CDR2 SYDVKM. The V and J ends lost 7 bases and 2 bases respectively, with 9 bases between them. CDR3 length: 14 amino acids. The CDR3 DNA reads TGTGCCAGCAAAAAGGAGGCTGGGGCCAACGTCCTGACTTTC. It specifies CASKKEAGANVLTF.